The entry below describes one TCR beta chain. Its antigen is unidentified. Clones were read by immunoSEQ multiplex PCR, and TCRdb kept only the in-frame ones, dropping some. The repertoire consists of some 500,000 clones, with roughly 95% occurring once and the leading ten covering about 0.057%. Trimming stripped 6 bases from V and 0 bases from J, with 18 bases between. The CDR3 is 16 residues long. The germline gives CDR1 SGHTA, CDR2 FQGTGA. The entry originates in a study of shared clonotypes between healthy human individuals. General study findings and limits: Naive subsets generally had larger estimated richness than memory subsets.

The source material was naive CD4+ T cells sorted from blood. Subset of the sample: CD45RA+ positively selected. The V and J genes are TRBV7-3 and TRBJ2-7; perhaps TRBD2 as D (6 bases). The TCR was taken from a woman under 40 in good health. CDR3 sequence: CASSDFSGTASYEQYF. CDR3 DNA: TGTGCCAGCAGTGACTTTAGCGGTACCGCCTCCTACGAGCAGTACTTC.